This entry lists 5 T cell receptor beta chains sequenced from one sample in a study of blood T cell repertoires in COVID-19. The assay was immunoSEQ multiplex PCR, and TCRdb's table has in-frame clones only and misses some. The data contain over 250,000 clones, 88% of them seen just once; the ten biggest clones take up roughly 4%. Sequenced sample: peripheral blood. These receptors were taken from a man between 60 and 70 years old who had recovered from COVID-19.

V gene TRBV9 combines with J gene TRBJ1-6; 7 positions match TRBD1. The CDR3 consists of 16 residues. Germline CDR1 and CDR2: SGDLS and YYNGEE. Trimming took 4 bases from V and 5 from J; bases not matched to a gene: 9. The chain's CDR3 is CASSLPTGQNNSPLHF. In DNA form, the CDR3 reads TGTGCCAGCAGCCTTCCTACGGGACAGAATAATTCACCCCTCCACTTT.

The chain uses TRBV9 and TRBJ2-3; the D gene is possibly TRBD1 (5 bases). Germline CDR1 and CDR2: SGDLS and YYNGEE. V was pared by 0 bases and J by 2 bases, with 10 bases between. The CDR3 contains 15 residues. The CDR3 protein is CASSVALRDTDTQYF. The CDR3 DNA is TGTGCCAGCAGCGTAGCTCTCAGGGACACAGATACGCAGTATTTT. Full variable domain (remainder filled in from reference TRBV9 and TRBJ2-3): DSGVTQTPKHLITATGQRVTLRCSPRSGDLSVYWYQQSLDQGLQFLIQYYNGEERAKGNILERFSAQQFPDLHSELNLSSLELGDSALYFCASSVALRDTDTQYFGPGTRLTVL.

The chain's CDR3 is CASSLRLAHEQYF. CDR3 DNA sequence: TGTGCCAGCAGCTTAAGGCTAGCCCACGAGCAGTACTTC. The chain is built from TRBV13 and TRBJ2-7; TRBD2 might be the D (5 bases). CDR1 is PRHDT, CDR2 FYEKMQ, per germline (reference sequence). The length of the CDR3 is 13 residues. V gave up 2 bases and J gave up 5 bases, with 10 bases separating them. Full variable domain (outside the CDR3, taken from reference TRBV13 and TRBJ2-7): AAGVIQSPRHLIKEKRETATLKCYPIPRHDTVYWYQQGPGQDPQFLISFYEKMQSDKGSIPDRFSAQQFSDYHSELNMSSLELGDSALYFCASSLRLAHEQYFGPGTRLTVT.

This clone came up a few times. The rearrangement uses TRBV19 and TRBJ1-6, with TRBD1 matching over 8 bases. CDR3 length equals 14 residues. V lost 7 bases, J lost 9 bases, and 8 bases stayed unmatched. Germline values: CDR1 LNHDA, CDR2 SQIVND (reference sequence). DNA for the CDR3: TGTGCCAGTACTATCACAGGGGGAGGTTCACCCCTCCACTTT. As protein: CASTITGGGSPLHF.

The V gene is TRBV6-4, the J gene TRBJ2-3; 9 nucleotides match TRBD1. The trim removed 4 bases at V and 2 bases at J, leaving 7 bases unmatched. Germline V gene sequence: CDR1 MRHNA, CDR2 SNTAGT. The CDR3 sequence is 16 residues long. CDR3 in amino acids: CASSATGGWNTDTQYF. CDR3 bases: TGTGCCAGCAGTGCAACAGGGGGCTGGAACACAGATACGCAGTATTTT.